One and the same sample provided the 31 T cell receptor beta chains below, sequenced in a study of T cells after yellow fever vaccination. TCRdb passed the 5' RACE reads through MiXCR, listing each CDR3 protein once. The table includes over 200,000 distinct CDR3 sequences, 6% to 8% detected once. The material sequenced was CD4+ T cells sorted from PBMCs, taken on the day of the yellow fever booster vaccination. These receptors were collected from a man aged 25 to 45 who received the YFV17D yellow fever vaccine.

This clonotype was found many times. The chain uses TRBV15 and TRBJ2-7; 8 bases are a match to TRBD2. Germline V gives CDR1 LNHNV, CDR2 YYDKDF (reference sequence). The V gene end was trimmed by 0 bases and the J gene end by 3 bases; junction bases not matched to a gene: 4. The CDR3 spans 15 residues. The CDR3 DNA reads as TGTGCCACCAGCAGAGATCGAGCGGGGGTCTACGAGCAGTACTTC. Protein sequence: CATSRDRAGVYEQYF. The full variable domain, with the rest looked up from reference TRBV15 and TRBJ2-7, is DAMVIQNPRYQVTQFGKPVTLSCSQTLNHNVMYWYQQKSSQAPKLLFHYYDKDFNNEADTPDNFQSRRPNTSFCFLDIRSPGLGDTAMYLCATSRDRAGVYEQYFGPGTRLTVT.

This clonotype was picked up a small number of times. The chain links TRBV5-1 to TRBJ2-3, with 7 bases lining up with TRBD2. Germline CDR1 and CDR2: SGHRS and YFSETQ. The CDR3 loop spans 16 amino acids. The ends lost 4 bases at V and 3 bases at J; junction bases unmatched: 11. CDR3 nucleotides: TGCGCCAGCAGCGTCAGCGGGACTTTCCGGACAGATACGCAGTATTTT. Protein sequence: CASSVSGTFRTDTQYF.

The chain carries TRBV29-1 and TRBJ1-5; 8 bases are shared with TRBD1. Germline V gene data show CDR1 as SQVTM and CDR2 as ANQGSEA. This CDR3 contains 14 residues. The V gene end was trimmed by 4 bases and the J gene end by 3 bases; junction bases not matched to a gene: 5. The CDR3 is CSVATGANNQPQHF. In DNA form, the CDR3 reads TGCAGCGTTGCGACAGGGGCGAACAATCAGCCCCAGCATTTT.

This clonotype has a count of ten or more. The chain has TRBV7-2 and TRBJ2-3; the D is unclear. This CDR3 contains 15 residues. Germline lookup yields CDR1 SGHTA and CDR2 FQGNSA. The V and J ends lost 2 bases and 9 bases respectively, with 18 bases between them. CDR3 sequence: CASSLLSLKGETQYF. The CDR3 coding sequence is TGTGCCAGCAGCTTATTAAGTTTGAAAGGCGAGACGCAGTATTTT.

This clonotype appeared a few times. The rearrangement joins TRBV10-3 to TRBJ2-5, with D possibly TRBD2 on 5 matching bases. CDR1 and CDR2 from the germline V gene are ENHRY and SYGVKD. This CDR3 comprises 13 residues. V lost 7 bases and J 4 bases, leaving 13 bases between the germline ends. In DNA form, the CDR3 reads TGTGCCATCAAAATCAGCGGAGGAGAGACCCAGTACTTC. Translation: CAIKISGGETQYF.

In this sample, this clonotype turned up many times. The J gene is TRBJ1-1, the V gene TRBV7-8; D remains unclear. CDR1 and CDR2 (germline): SGHVS, FQNEAQ. The CDR3 has 14 residues. V was clipped by 2 bases and J by 4 bases, with 11 bases between them. The CDR3 loop is CASSLSVVGTEAFF. As DNA, the CDR3 is TGTGCCAGCAGCTTATCGGTGGTGGGCACTGAAGCTTTCTTT.

The CDR3 DNA is TGTGCCAGCAGCTTGGTAGGGCCACCCTACGAGCAGTACTTC. Translating gives CASSLVGPPYEQYF. The chain recombines TRBV7-2 with TRBJ2-7; no clear D gene. The CDR3 runs 14 residues. Per germline, CDR1 SGHTA and CDR2 FQGNSA. Trimming removed 3 bases at V and 2 bases at J, with 11 bases between.

At least ten counts were recorded for this clonotype. J is TRBJ1-6 and V is TRBV3-1; D unclear. Germline assignment: CDR1 LGHDT and CDR2 YNNKEL (reference sequence). The ends were cut back, 1 base at V and 7 bases at J, with 11 bases in the middle. The CDR3 is 15 residues long. The CDR3, as DNA: TGTGCCAGCAGCCAAGGGACCCGGGAGAATTCACCCCTCCACTTT. Amino acid sequence: CASSQGTRENSPLHF.

For this clonotype: Sequence at one end of the junction differs from germline and may be a read error. V usage is TRBV10-3 and J usage is TRBJ2-7; TRBD2 matches 9 bases. This CDR3 is built from 14 residues. Germline V gene data show CDR1 as ENHRY and CDR2 as SYGVKD. CDR3 DNA sequence: TGTGCCATCTGGTCTGGCGGGAGGGCTGGCGAGCACTACTTC. This codes for CAIWSGGRAGEHYF.

This clonotype was counted a few times. This rearrangement joins TRBV5-1 to TRBJ2-4, with 9 bases matching TRBD1. The CDR3 runs 14 residues. Germline lookup yields CDR1 SGHRS and CDR2 YFSETQ. V trimming: 4 bases; J trimming: 8 bases; junction bases outside the gene matches: 7. The CDR3 sequence: CASSPGQGFYIQYF. CDR3 in DNA: TGCGCCAGCAGCCCGGGACAGGGATTTTACATTCAGTACTTC.

Ten or more counts support this clonotype. The chain recombines TRBV11-2 with TRBJ2-1; unclear D gene. This CDR3 spans 12 amino acids. V gave up 1 base and J gave up 9 bases, with 7 bases separating them. From germline, CDR1 is SGHAT and CDR2 FQNNGV. DNA for the CDR3: TGTGCCAGCAGCTTAGTGACGGGTGAGCAGTTCTTC. This sequence encodes CASSLVTGEQFF.

This clonotype appeared a few times. This sequence joins TRBV10-3 and TRBJ2-2; TRBD2 matches 15 bases. The ends lost 4 bases at V and 7 bases at J; junction bases unmatched: 4. This CDR3 is built from 16 residues. Per germline, CDR1 ENHRY and CDR2 SYGVKD. CDR3 loop: CAISGTSGRAGGELFF. The CDR3 DNA reads TGTGCCATCAGTGGGACTAGCGGGAGGGCCGGCGGGGAGCTGTTTTTT.

This clonotype showed up just a few times. The gene calls are TRBV10-3 and TRBJ2-2; 7 nucleotides agree with TRBD2. Germline CDR1 and CDR2: ENHRY and SYGVKD. CDR3 length: 18 amino acids. Trimming at V came to 0 bases and at J to 1 base, leaving 8 bases not matched to a gene. CDR3 in DNA: TGTGCCATCAGTGAGTCGAAAGTTGGCGGGAGGAACACCGGGGAGCTGTTTTTT. It yields the protein CAISESKVGGRNTGELFF.

This clonotype has a count of ten or more. The rearrangement joins TRBV5-1 to TRBJ2-7, with D perhaps matching TRBD1 or TRBD2 (6 bases each). V was clipped by 4 bases and J by 3 bases, with 17 bases between them. The CDR3 extends over 15 amino acids. The germline V gene has CDR1 SGHRS and CDR2 YFSETQ. CDR3 DNA sequence: TGCGCCAGCAGCCGGGGGCCGATTAACAACTACGAGCAGTACTTC. Translation: CASSRGPINNYEQYF.

The chain couples TRBV7-9 to TRBJ2-5; 10 positions agree with TRBD2. The CDR3 totals 14 residues. CDR1 and CDR2 from the germline V gene are SEHNR and FQNEAQ (reference sequence). V was clipped by 5 bases and J by 7 bases; unmatched bases: 7. CDR3 sequence (DNA): TGTGCCAGCAGCCTGGGGACTAGCGTGAGGACCCAGTACTTC. Protein: CASSLGTSVRTQYF.

The rearrangement links TRBV7-3 to TRBJ1-1, with D perhaps matching TRBD1 (5 bases). Germline assignment: CDR1 SGHTA and CDR2 FQGTGA. Deletions cut 8 bases from V and 1 base from J, with 14 bases between. This CDR3 region has 14 residues. DNA of the CDR3: TGTGCCAGCCAGAAAGGGGTTGGGAACACTGAAGCTTTCTTT. It encodes CASQKGVGNTEAFF.

This clonotype has more than one count but fewer than ten. The chain combines TRBV3-1 with TRBJ1-5, with D possibly being TRBD1 (5 bases). Germline CDR1 and CDR2: LGHDT and YNNKEL (reference sequence). The CDR3 totals 15 residues. V lost 4 bases and J lost 7, with 17 bases in between. CDR3 in DNA: TGTGCCAGCAGCCCCACCGGGACGCTTTTCCAGCCCCAGCATTTT. It is translated as CASSPTGTLFQPQHF.

This clonotype has only a few counts. The chain couples TRBV20-1 to TRBJ2-7, with 8 bases that match TRBD1. The CDR3 is made up of 13 amino acids. V lost 6 bases, J lost 4 bases, and 8 bases stayed unmatched. Germline-derived CDR1 and CDR2 are DFQATT and SNEGSKA (reference sequence). The CDR3 region has the DNA TGCAGTGCCTTCGGACAGGGAGCGTACGAGCAGTACTTC. Translating it yields CSAFGQGAYEQYF.

This clonotype showed up just a few times. V is TRBV7-8 and J is TRBJ2-3; 8 bases align to TRBD2. CDR1 and CDR2 from the germline V gene are SGHVS and FQNEAQ. CDR3 length equals 13 residues. The junction had 2 bases not matched to a gene; V was cut back by 7 bases and J by 2 bases. This chain's CDR3 is CASTSGLTDTQYF. The CDR3 DNA is TGTGCCAGCACTAGCGGGCTCACAGATACGCAGTATTTT.

This clonotype was counted only a few times. The gene calls are TRBV14 and TRBJ2-5, with D possibly matching TRBD2 (6 bases). V lost 7 bases and J 4 bases, leaving 7 bases between the germline ends. This CDR3 region has 11 residues. Per germline, CDR1 SGHDN and CDR2 FVKESK. DNA for the CDR3: TGTGCCAGCATCGGGGGAGAGACCCAGTACTTC. Translated: CASIGGETQYF. The variable domain in full, completed from reference TRBV14 and TRBJ2-5, reads EAGVTQFPSHSVIEKGQTVTLRCDPISGHDNLYWYRRVMGKEIKFLLHFVKESKQDESGMPNNRFLAERTGGTYSTLKVQPAELEDSGVYFCASIGGETQYFGPGTRLLVL.

The V call is TRBV28, the J call TRBJ2-2; tentative D call: TRBD1 (6 bases). Per the germline V gene, CDR1 is MDHEN and CDR2 is SYDVKM. The V end was cut by 2 bases, the J end by 13 bases, with 17 bases between. CDR3 length: 14 amino acids. CDR3 region: CASSLSPPRQALFF. The CDR3 DNA follows: TGTGCCAGCAGTTTAAGCCCCCCCCGACAGGCGCTGTTTTTT.

This clonotype occurred many times. The gene calls are TRBV29-1 and TRBJ2-5; possible D gene TRBD2, 5 bases. The CDR3 spans 13 residues. The ends were cut back, 4 bases at V and 10 bases at J, with 19 bases in the middle. Per germline, CDR1 SQVTM and CDR2 ANQGSEA. The CDR3 region is CSVGPIRAAGQYF. The CDR3 coding sequence is TGCAGCGTTGGGCCTATTCGAGCGGCGGGCCAGTACTTC.

The sample holds many counts of this clonotype. This chain connects TRBV5-1 to TRBJ2-2; D remains ambiguous. The CDR3 has 12 residues. Germline assignment: CDR1 SGHRS and CDR2 YFSETQ. Trimming shortened V by 0 bases and J by 6 bases, and 3 bases separated the two germline ends. The CDR3 region is CASSLEAGELFF. For the CDR3, the DNA is TGCGCCAGCAGCTTGGAGGCCGGGGAGCTGTTTTTT. The whole variable domain, filled in from reference TRBV5-1 and TRBJ2-2, reads KAGVTQTPRYLIKTRGQQVTLSCSPISGHRSVSWYQQTPGQGLQFLFEYFSETQRNKGNFPGRFSGRQFSNSRSEMNVSTLELGDSALYLCASSLEAGELFFGEGSRLTVL.

This clonotype showed up just a few times. V and J are TRBV5-1 and TRBJ2-2; TRBD2 matches at 11 bases. Germline V gene sequence: CDR1 SGHRS, CDR2 YFSETQ. The CDR3 consists of 16 residues. The V gene end was trimmed by 1 base and the J gene end by 5 bases; junction bases not matched to a gene: 4. CDR3 DNA: TGCGCCAGCAGCTTGTGGGCTAGCGGGAGGACCGGGGAGCTGTTTTTT. Protein sequence: CASSLWASGRTGELFF. Full variable domain (remainder filled in from reference TRBV5-1 and TRBJ2-2): KAGVTQTPRYLIKTRGQQVTLSCSPISGHRSVSWYQQTPGQGLQFLFEYFSETQRNKGNFPGRFSGRQFSNSRSEMNVSTLELGDSALYLCASSLWASGRTGELFFGEGSRLTVL.

The chain has TRBV5-1 and TRBJ2-3; no firm D call. Germline V gene sequence: CDR1 SGHRS, CDR2 YFSETQ. The CDR3 has 16 residues. V lost 0 bases and J 3 bases, leaving 14 bases between the germline ends. The CDR3 sequence: CASSLVKGPLTDTQYF. DNA for the CDR3: TGCGCCAGCAGCTTGGTCAAGGGTCCCTTGACAGATACGCAGTATTTT.

This clonotype was counted only a few times. This sequence joins TRBV29-1 and TRBJ1-1; D gene ambiguous. The CDR3 extends over 13 amino acids. Trimming shortened V by 4 bases and J by 11 bases, and 20 bases separated the two germline ends. The germline V gene has CDR1 SQVTM and CDR2 ANQGSEA. The CDR3 reads CSVGYQREPVAFF. CDR3 DNA sequence: TGCAGCGTTGGGTACCAAAGAGAGCCGGTGGCTTTCTTT.

This clonotype was seen more than once but under ten times. The V call is TRBV28, the J call TRBJ2-5; the match to TRBD1 covers 7 bases. V shed 8 bases, J shed 1 base, and the junction held 4 bases outside the gene matches. The CDR3 sequence is 13 residues long. Germline V lookup: CDR1 MDHEN, CDR2 SYDVKM. The CDR3 loop reads CASSGQLQETQYF. The DNA of the CDR3 is TGTGCCAGCTCGGGACAGCTCCAAGAGACCCAGTACTTC.

This clonotype occurred a few times. The J gene is TRBJ2-7, the V gene TRBV7-6; D is possibly TRBD1 (6 bases). The CDR3 contains 15 residues. CDR1 and CDR2 from the germline V gene are SGHVS and FNYEAQ. Between the trimmed V and J ends, which lost 5 bases and 4 bases, there was a span of 18 bases. The CDR3 bases are TGTGCCAGCAGCCCTGGGGGACACAGGGTGTACGAGCAGTACTTC. Translating it yields CASSPGGHRVYEQYF.

This clonotype appeared a few times. The rearrangement links TRBV6-6 to TRBJ1-5, with a weak D call TRBD1 (6 bases). V was clipped by 5 bases and J by 5 bases, with 10 bases between them. The length of the CDR3 is 13 residues. Germline loops: CDR1 MNHNY, CDR2 SVGAGI (reference sequence). The CDR3 loop reads CASSPRTDQPQHF. In DNA form, the CDR3 reads TGTGCCAGCAGTCCTAGGACAGATCAGCCCCAGCATTTT.

The chain combines TRBV11-2 with TRBJ2-7, with a tentative D call TRBD2 (6 bases). With 7 bases removed from V and 3 bases from J, the gap between germline ends came to 19 bases. CDR1 SGHAT and CDR2 FQNNGV come from the germline V gene. This CDR3 has 15 residues. CDR3 protein: CASTLSRGLGYEQYF. The CDR3 region has the DNA TGTGCCAGCACCCTCTCGAGGGGACTCGGCTACGAGCAGTACTTC.

The J gene is TRBJ2-3, the V gene TRBV19, with 7 bases lining up with TRBD1. CDR1 is LNHDA, CDR2 SQIVND, per germline (reference sequence). This CDR3 region has 16 residues. V trimming: 5 bases; J trimming: 1 base; junction bases outside the gene matches: 9. CDR3 nucleotide sequence: TGTGCCAGTAGTGCGACAGGGAGCATGGGCACAGATACGCAGTATTTT. Amino acids: CASSATGSMGTDTQYF.